This entry lists 2 T cell receptor beta chains sequenced from one sample in a study of beta chain features in type 1 diabetes. Their antigens remain unidentified. Every bit of the isolated RNA underwent reverse transcription, so sequencing read expressed TCRB transcripts. Using immunoSEQ multiplex PCR, the repertoire was profiled, and TCRdb retains in-frame clones only, with some absent. The repertoire consists of around 120,000 clones, with approximately 15% occurring once and the leading ten covering 2.6%. Study-wide findings and caveats: Shorter TCRB CDR3s, moderately but significantly so, were found in Type 1 diabetes patients in all four CD4+ subsets.

The sample was central memory CD4+ T cells from blood. The receptors were gathered from a man aged 18-30 years with type 1 diabetes.

Only a few counts were recorded for this clone. V gene TRBV29-1 combines with J gene TRBJ2-5; D uncertain. The CDR3 is made up of 12 amino acids. Deletions cut 0 bases from V and 4 bases from J, with 6 bases between. Germline V CDR1 and CDR2: SQVTM, ANQGSEA. The CDR3 DNA reads as TGCAGCGTTGAAGATCTGGGAGAGACCCAGTACTTC. This gives the protein CSVEDLGETQYF.

This clone was counted only a few times. The CDR3 spells CASSPRNDRDTQYF. In DNA, the CDR3 is TGTGCCAGCTCACCACGGAACGATAGAGATACGCAGTATTTT. The chain couples TRBV18 to TRBJ2-3; unclear D gene. The CDR3 loop spans 14 amino acids. The germline CDR1 and CDR2 sequences are KGHSH and LQKENI. V gave up 1 base and J gave up 5 bases, with 10 bases separating them.